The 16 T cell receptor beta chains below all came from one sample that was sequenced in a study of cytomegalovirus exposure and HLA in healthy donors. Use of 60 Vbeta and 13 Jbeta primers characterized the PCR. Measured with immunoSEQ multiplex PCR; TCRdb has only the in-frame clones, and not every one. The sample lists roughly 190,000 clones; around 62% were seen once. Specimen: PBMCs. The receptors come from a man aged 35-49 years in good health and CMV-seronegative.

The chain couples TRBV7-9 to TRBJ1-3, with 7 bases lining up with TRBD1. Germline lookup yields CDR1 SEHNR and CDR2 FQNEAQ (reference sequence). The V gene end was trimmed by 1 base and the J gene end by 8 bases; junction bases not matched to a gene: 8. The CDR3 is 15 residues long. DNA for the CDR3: TGTGCCAGCAGCTTAGTAATGACAGGGTCGGACACCATATATTTT. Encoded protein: CASSLVMTGSDTIYF.

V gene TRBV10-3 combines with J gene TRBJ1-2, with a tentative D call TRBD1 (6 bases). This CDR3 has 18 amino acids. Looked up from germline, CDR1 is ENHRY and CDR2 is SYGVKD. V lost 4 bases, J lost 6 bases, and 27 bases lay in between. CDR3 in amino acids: CAISGYRDTWRGKDGYTF. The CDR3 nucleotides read TGTGCCATCAGTGGATACCGGGACACCTGGCGTGGGAAGGATGGCTACACCTTC.

The CDR3: CASSQDYPTGTDGYTF. CDR3 sequence (DNA): TGCGCCAGCAGCCAAGATTACCCGACGGGGACAGATGGCTACACCTTC. J is TRBJ1-2 and V is TRBV4-3; 7 nucleotides line up with TRBD1. Germline V gives CDR1 LGHNA, CDR2 YSLEER. The V and J ends lost 0 bases and 6 bases, in that order; junction bases with no gene match: 10. The CDR3 loop spans 16 amino acids.

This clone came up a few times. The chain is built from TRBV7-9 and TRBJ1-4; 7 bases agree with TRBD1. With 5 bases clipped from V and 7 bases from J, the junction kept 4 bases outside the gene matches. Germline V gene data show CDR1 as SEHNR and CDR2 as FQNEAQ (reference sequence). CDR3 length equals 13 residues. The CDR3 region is CASSRQGTEKLFF. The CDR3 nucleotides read TGTGCCAGCAGCCGACAGGGTACTGAAAAACTGTTTTTT.

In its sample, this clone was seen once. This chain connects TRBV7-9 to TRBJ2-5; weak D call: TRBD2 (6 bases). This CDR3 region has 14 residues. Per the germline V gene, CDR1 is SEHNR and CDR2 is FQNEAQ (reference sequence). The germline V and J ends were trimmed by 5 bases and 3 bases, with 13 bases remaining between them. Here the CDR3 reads CASSLIGTEETQYF. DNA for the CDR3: TGTGCCAGCAGCCTAATCGGGACTGAAGAGACCCAGTACTTC.

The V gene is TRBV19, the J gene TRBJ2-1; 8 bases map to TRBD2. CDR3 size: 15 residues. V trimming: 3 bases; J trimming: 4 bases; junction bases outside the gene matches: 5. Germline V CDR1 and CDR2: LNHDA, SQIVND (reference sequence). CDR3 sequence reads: CASSMGLGWYNEQFF. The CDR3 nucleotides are TGTGCCAGTAGTATGGGACTAGGATGGTACAATGAGCAGTTCTTC.

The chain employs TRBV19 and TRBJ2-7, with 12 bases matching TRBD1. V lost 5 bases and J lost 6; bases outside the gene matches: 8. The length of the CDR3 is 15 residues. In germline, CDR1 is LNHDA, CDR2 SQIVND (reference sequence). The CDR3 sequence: CASSLLGQGASEQYF. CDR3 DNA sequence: TGTGCCAGTAGTCTGTTGGGACAGGGGGCGAGCGAGCAGTACTTC.

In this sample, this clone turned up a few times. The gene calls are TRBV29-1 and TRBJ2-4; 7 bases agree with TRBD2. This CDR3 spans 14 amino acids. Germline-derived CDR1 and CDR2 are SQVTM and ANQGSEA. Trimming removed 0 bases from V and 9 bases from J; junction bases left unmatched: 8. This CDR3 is CSVEDPAGNGIQYF. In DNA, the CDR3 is TGCAGCGTTGAAGATCCAGCGGGAAACGGCATTCAGTACTTC. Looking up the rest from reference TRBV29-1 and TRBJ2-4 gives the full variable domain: SAVISQKPSRDICQRGTSLTIQCQVDSQVTMMFWYRQQPGQSLTLIATANQGSEATYESGFVIDKFPISRPNLTFSTLTVSNMSPEDSSIYLCSVEDPAGNGIQYFGAGTRLSVL.

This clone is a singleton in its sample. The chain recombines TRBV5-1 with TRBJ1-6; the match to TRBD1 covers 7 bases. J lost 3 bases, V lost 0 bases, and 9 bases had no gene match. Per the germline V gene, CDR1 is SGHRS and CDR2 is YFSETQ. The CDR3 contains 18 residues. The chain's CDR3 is CASSLGATGPIYNSPLHF. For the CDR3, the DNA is TGCGCCAGCAGCTTGGGGGCGACAGGGCCGATCTATAATTCACCCCTCCACTTT.

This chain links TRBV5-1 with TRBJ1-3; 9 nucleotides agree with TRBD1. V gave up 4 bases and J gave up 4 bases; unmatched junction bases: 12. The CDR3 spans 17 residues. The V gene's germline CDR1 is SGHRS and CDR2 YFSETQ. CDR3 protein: CASSQGGQGIAGNTIYF. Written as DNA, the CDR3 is TGCGCCAGCAGCCAAGGGGGACAGGGAATAGCCGGAAACACCATATATTTT.

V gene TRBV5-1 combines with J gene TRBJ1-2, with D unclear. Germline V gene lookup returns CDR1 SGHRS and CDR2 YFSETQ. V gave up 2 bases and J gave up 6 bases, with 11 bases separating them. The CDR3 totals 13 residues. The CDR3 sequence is CASSFVGENGYTF. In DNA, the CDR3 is TGCGCCAGCAGCTTCGTCGGGGAGAATGGCTACACCTTC.

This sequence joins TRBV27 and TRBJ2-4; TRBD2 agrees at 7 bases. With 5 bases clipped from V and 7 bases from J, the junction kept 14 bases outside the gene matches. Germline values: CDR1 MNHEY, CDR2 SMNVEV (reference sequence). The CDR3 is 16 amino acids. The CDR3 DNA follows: TGTGCCAGCAGTACAGCGCTAGCGGAGCGAGGGAACATTCAGTACTTC. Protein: CASSTALAERGNIQYF.

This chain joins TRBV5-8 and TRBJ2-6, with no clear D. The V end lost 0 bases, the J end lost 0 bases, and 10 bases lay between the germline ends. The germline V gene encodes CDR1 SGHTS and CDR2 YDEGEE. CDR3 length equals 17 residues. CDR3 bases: TGTGCCAGCAGCTTGGAAGTAGCTGACTCTGGGGCCAACGTCCTGACTTTC. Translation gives CASSLEVADSGANVLTF.

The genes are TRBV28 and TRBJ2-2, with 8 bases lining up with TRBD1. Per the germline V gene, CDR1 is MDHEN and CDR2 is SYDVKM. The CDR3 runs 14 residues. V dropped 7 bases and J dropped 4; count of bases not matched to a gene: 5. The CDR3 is CASKVTGATGELFF. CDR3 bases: TGTGCCAGCAAGGTGACAGGGGCCACCGGGGAGCTGTTTTTT.

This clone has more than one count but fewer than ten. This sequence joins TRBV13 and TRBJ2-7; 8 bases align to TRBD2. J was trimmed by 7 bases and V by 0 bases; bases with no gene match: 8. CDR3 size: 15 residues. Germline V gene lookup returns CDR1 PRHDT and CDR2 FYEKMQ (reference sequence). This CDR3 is CASSLGGRGGREQYF. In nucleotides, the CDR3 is TGTGCCAGCAGCTTAGGCGGACGGGGGGGTAGGGAGCAGTACTTC.

The CDR3 DNA sequence: TGTGCCAGCAGTGGGGGGACTACCGGCTACGAGCAGTACTTC. Protein product: CASSGGTTGYEQYF. The gene calls are TRBV6-1 and TRBJ2-7, with 7 bases matching TRBD2. Germline lookup yields CDR1 MNHNS and CDR2 SASEGT. The junction had 6 bases not matched to a gene; V was cut back by 4 bases and J by 3 bases. The CDR3 is 14 residues long.